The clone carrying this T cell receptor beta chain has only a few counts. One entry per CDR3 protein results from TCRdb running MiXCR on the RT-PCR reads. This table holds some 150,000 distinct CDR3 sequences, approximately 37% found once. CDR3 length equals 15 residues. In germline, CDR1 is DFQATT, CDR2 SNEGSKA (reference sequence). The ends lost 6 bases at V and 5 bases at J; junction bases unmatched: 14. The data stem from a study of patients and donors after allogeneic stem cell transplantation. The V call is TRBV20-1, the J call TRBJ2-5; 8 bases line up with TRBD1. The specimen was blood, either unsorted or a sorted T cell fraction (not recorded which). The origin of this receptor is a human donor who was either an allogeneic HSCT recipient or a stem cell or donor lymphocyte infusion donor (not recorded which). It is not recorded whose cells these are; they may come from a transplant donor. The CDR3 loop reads CSAAGGSLSGETQYF. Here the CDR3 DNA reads TGCAGTGCGGCAGGGGGCTCCCTAAGTGGGGAGACCCAGTACTTC.